The present T cell receptor beta chain was sequenced within a study of T cells in Graves' hyperthyroidism and ophthalmopathy (dated by TCRdb to the late 2010s). With regard to the full study: Peripheral blood samples were taken at initial diagnosis, before any treatment was given. To identify distinguishing TCR V-J signatures, a discovery cohort of 100 or so patients was used, comprising some 43 with Graves' ophthalmopathy and 57 with stable Graves' hyperthyroidism. The 80 to 100 discovery patients were randomly divided into training and test sets at a 7:3 ratio. The paper describes TCR Vbeta CDR3 sequencing of 120 to 150 peripheral blood samples, made up of 40 to 45 ophthalmopathy patients, 70 to 75 hyperthyroidism patients and about 17 progressor patients. Whether ophthalmopathy could be predicted prospectively was tested in an independent validation cohort made up of about 20 hyperthyroidism patients plus 17 patients who later progressed to ophthalmopathy. After sampling, hyperthyroidism patients received methimazole starting at 30 mg daily, and ophthalmopathy patients received high-dose intravenous methylprednisolone. In about 6 Graves' hyperthyroidism patients, the study also compared T-cell repertoires from thyroid tissue with T-cell repertoires from blood.

Overall study outcomes, separate from this receptor: Sample size was not statistically predetermined, and blinding of investigators to group allocation was not performed. Most expanded thyroid clonotypes (frequency above 0.001) were also detected in blood, suggesting blood repertoires may reflect thyroid immune responses. A 13 V-J signature model separated ophthalmopathy from stable hyperthyroidism, with roughly 88% sensitivity and 81% to 83% specificity in cross-validation and 80%/75% in testing. In validation, progression to ophthalmopathy was predicted by the model with roughly 71% sensitivity and 72% to 80% specificity, a median of 6.5 months before onset.

Trimming removed 2 bases from V and 4 bases from J, leaving 13 bases between the germline ends. Taken from the germline V gene (reference sequence), the CDR1 and CDR2 loops are SEHNR and FQNEAQ. Spanning cysteine to phenylalanine, the CDR3 consists of 15 amino acids. Left in the record is the CDR3 DNA by itself, 45 bases read in frame from the first base. This clonotype was detected a few times. Its antigen target is currently unknown. Base-call qualities are not available, and no considerably larger clone is one nucleotide away. Stable Graves' hyperthyroidism was defined as the absence of progression to ophthalmopathy over 18 months of follow-up. Hyperthyroidism patients were newly diagnosed, had a disease duration of under 2 months, and were aged 18 to 65 years. Any patient with an uncontrolled infection, another autoimmune disease, pregnancy or lactation was excluded. Clinical symptoms, serum thyroxine and TRAb, thyroid ultrasound, and orbital computed tomography formed the basis for the diagnoses. Ficoll-Paque density gradient centrifugation was used to isolate PBMCs from around 9.1 ml of fresh peripheral blood. Total RNA was extracted with Trizol reagent, and quality was checked on an Agilent 2100 Bioanalyzer.

TCR beta CDR3 regions were amplified from RNA transcripts. A first-round RT-PCR of the TCR CDR3 used the HTBI primer set with the Qiagen OneStep RT-PCR kit. A second multiplex PCR round built the libraries, followed by size selection and purification. The libraries were sequenced on an Illumina HiSeq2000 using paired-end 100 bp reads. Per the original workflow: SOAPnuke was used to process the raw data, removing reads that contained adapters or uncalled bases, had a mean Phred below 15, or lacked an exact match to the constant primer or identifier. COPE v1.2.5 was used to merge high-quality paired reads, and clonotypes were defined as unique nucleotide sequences. MiTCR v1.1 was used to align clonotypes to the IMGT TRBV, TRBD and TRBJ reference segments. Only V-J combinations with frequency above 0.0001, covering 98% to 99.2% of repertoires, were analysed. A TCS score was defined as the ratio of F50 (clonal expansion) to E x V (chaos), with BLOSUM62-based TCRdist applied between CDR3 peptides within each V-J. Welch's t-statistics and random forest reduced roughly 530 V-J features to roughly 13, which were used in a naive Bayes classifier (R e1071). TCRdb ran its own pipeline on the public reads, namely fastp trimming at Q25 and MiXCR clone calling, and kept in-frame beta chains. Records with the same CDR3 protein are collapsed into one entry carrying the most frequent genes and DNA. The V and J calls here are based on TCRdb, not the publication. The sample records approximately 430,000 distinct CDR3 sequences, approximately 14% of which are singletons. Almost 8% of the sample is in the top ten clones.

The chain couples TRBV7-9 to TRBJ2-3; a confident D gene designation cannot be given. This sequence was found in a young woman with Graves' hyperthyroidism. Sequencing was done on a sample of blood. The bases are TGTGCCAGCAGCTTAAGACTCGCAGCTTCAGATACGCAGTATTTT. It translates as CASSLRLAASDTQYF.